This TCR beta chain derives from a study of a mutant IDH1 vaccine in newly diagnosed glioma. About the research overall: Administration of eight vaccinations to patients took place in weeks 1, 3, 5, 7, 11, 15, 19, 23. Vaccination started 4-6 weeks after radiotherapy alone, or with temozolomide cycles. Earlier treatment was radiotherapy, temozolomide, or both, with most getting both.

The data were produced by immunoSEQ multiplex PCR, yet TCRdb's version contains in-frame clones alone and is incomplete. The table lists around 80,000 clones, approximately 89% of them singletons. Worth noting for this clone: Its cognate antigen is unknown.

The time point denotes: week 23, last vaccination. Every vaccination contained 300 ug of the mutant IDH1 20-mer peptide and was paired with topical imiquimod. The germline V gene encodes CDR1 MNHEY and CDR2 SVGAGI. The CDR3 extends over 15 amino acids. V trimming: 5 bases; J trimming: 6 bases; junction bases outside the gene matches: 13. This chain joins TRBV6-5 and TRBJ2-7; 7 bases align to TRBD1. Source: PBMCs, taken from a glioma patient whose treatment included an IDH1 peptide vaccine. This sequence was found in a woman aged 45-65 years with glioma. The CDR3 DNA is TGTGCCAGCAGTCCAGGCGGCACAGGGGTAAGCGAGCAGTACTTC. It encodes CASSPGGTGVSEQYF.